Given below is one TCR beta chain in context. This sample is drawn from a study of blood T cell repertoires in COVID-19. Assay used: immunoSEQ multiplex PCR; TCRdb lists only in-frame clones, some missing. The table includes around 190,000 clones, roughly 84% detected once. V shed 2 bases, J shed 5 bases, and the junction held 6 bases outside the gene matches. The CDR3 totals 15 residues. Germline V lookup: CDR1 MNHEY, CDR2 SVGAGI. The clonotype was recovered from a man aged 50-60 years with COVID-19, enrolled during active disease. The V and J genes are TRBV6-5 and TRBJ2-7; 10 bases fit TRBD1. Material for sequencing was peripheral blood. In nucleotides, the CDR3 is TGTGCCAGCAGTTACACCGGGACAGGGGTTAACGAGCAGTACTTC. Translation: CASSYTGTGVNEQYF.